The 3 T cell receptor beta chains reported below all come from one sample, sequenced in a study of cytomegalovirus exposure and HLA in healthy donors. The PCR was carried out with 60 Vbeta primers and 13 Jbeta primers. TCRdb keeps only in-frame clones here, not all; method: immunoSEQ multiplex PCR. The sample records some 170,000 clones, roughly 80% being singletons. The specimen sequenced was PBMCs. Source of these receptors: a man in his late teens or twenties in good health and CMV-seropositive.

The chain's CDR3 is CASSVRGGINTEAFF. CDR3 DNA sequence: TGTGCCAGCAGCGTCCGAGGCGGGATAAACACTGAAGCTTTCTTT. This rearrangement joins TRBV7-8 to TRBJ1-1; D ambiguous. CDR1 and CDR2 (germline): SGHVS, FQNEAQ. This CDR3 is built from 15 residues. V lost 5 bases, J lost 2 bases, and 15 bases lay in between.

This sequence joins TRBV6-5 and TRBJ2-2; a weak D match, TRBD2 (5 bases). V was shortened by 2 bases and J by 0 bases, with 10 bases between the two germline ends. Germline values: CDR1 MNHEY, CDR2 SVGAGI. This CDR3 spans 16 amino acids. The CDR3 is CASSYGRGSNTGELFF. The CDR3 DNA reads TGTGCCAGCAGTTACGGGAGAGGTTCGAACACCGGGGAGCTGTTTTTT.

The chain carries TRBV7-2 and TRBJ1-5; maybe TRBD1 (6 bases). The CDR3 loop spans 12 amino acids. Germline assignment: CDR1 SGHTA and CDR2 FQGNSA. V was cut by 4 bases and J by 5 bases, with 6 bases left in between. Here the CDR3 DNA reads TGTGCCAGCAGCTACAGGGATCAGCCCCAGCATTTT. Amino acid sequence: CASSYRDQPQHF.